This T cell receptor beta chain was identified during a study of shared clonotypes between healthy human individuals. Study-wide findings and caveats: Generation probabilities of non-shared clonotypes were lower (relative to those shared by all four donors).

V dropped 4 bases and J dropped 0; count of bases not matched to a gene: 5. Per the germline V gene, CDR1 is SGHDN and CDR2 is FVKESK. The CDR3 is made up of 17 amino acids. Study donors comprised healthy, HIV-negative adults devoid of recent acute infection or vaccination. The test was conducted at deep level. Assay: immunoSEQ multiplex PCR; the TCRdb copy retains only in-frame clones and omits some. The sample gives 2,500,000 or so clones, 90% to 95% of which show up once; 0.14% is in the top ten. This clone was picked up one time. Its antigen is not known. The source material was naive CD4+ T cells sorted from blood. As for subset: CD45RA+ positively selected. The TCR originated in a man aged 18-30 years in good health. The J gene is TRBJ2-1, the V gene TRBV14, with 11 nucleotides matching TRBD2. The CDR3 loop is CASSRGLAGLSYNEQFF. The CDR3 DNA reads as TGTGCCAGCAGCCGAGGACTAGCGGGCCTCTCCTACAATGAGCAGTTCTTC.